Following are 17 T cell receptor beta chains from one sample sequenced in a study of shared clonotypes between healthy human individuals. TCRdb's table, derived via immunoSEQ multiplex PCR, lists solely in-frame clones and lacks some. The sample lists some 1.5 million clones, around 98% seen once, with about 0.45% in the top ten. Sequenced input: naive CD4+ T cells sorted from blood. Specified subset: CD45RA+ positively selected. These receptors originate from a man under 40 in good health.

The chain is built from TRBV5-1 and TRBJ2-1; TRBD1 matches 7 bases. The CDR3 consists of 14 residues. Germline CDR1 is SGHRS and CDR2 is YFSETQ. With V trimmed by 0 bases and J by 10 bases, 7 bases remained unmatched. The CDR3 nucleotides are TGCGCCAGCAGCTTGGCCGACAGGGCTATGGAGCAGTTCTTC. As protein: CASSLADRAMEQFF.

V gene TRBV30 combines with J gene TRBJ2-3; D uncertain. The germline gives CDR1 GTSNPN, CDR2 SVGIG (reference sequence). This CDR3 contains 11 residues. The ends were cut back, 3 bases at V and 2 bases at J, with 3 bases in the middle. In DNA form, the CDR3 reads TGTGCCTGGAGAGCCACAGATACGCAGTATTTT. Amino acid sequence: CAWRATDTQYF.

This clone occurred once. This chain's CDR3 is CSRGGPDEQYF. In DNA, the CDR3 is TGCAGTCGGGGGGGACCTGACGAGCAGTACTTC. This sequence joins TRBV20-1 and TRBJ2-7; TRBD2 matches 8 bases. CDR1 and CDR2 (germline): DFQATT, SNEGSKA (reference sequence). Trimming removed 8 bases from V and 5 bases from J; junction bases left unmatched: 5. This CDR3 is 11 amino acids long.

Only one count was recorded for this clone. The junction departs from germline at one end; a sequencing error may be responsible. The V call is TRBV18, the J call TRBJ2-1; a possible D gene is TRBD1 (5 bases). From germline, CDR1 is KGHSH and CDR2 LQKENI. This CDR3 is built from 10 residues. The CDR3 reads CASADKEQFF. In DNA form, the CDR3 reads TGTGCCAGCGCGGACAAGGAGCAGTTCTTC.

This chain joins TRBV9 and TRBJ2-1, with D uncertain. CDR1 SGDLS and CDR2 YYNGEE come from the germline V gene. CDR3 length: 16 amino acids. The germline V and J ends were trimmed by 1 base and 0 bases, with 11 bases remaining between them. The CDR3 protein is CASSVLGVSSYNEQFF. The CDR3 nucleotides are TGTGCCAGCAGCGTATTAGGAGTTAGCTCCTACAATGAGCAGTTCTTC. Full variable domain (rest looked up from reference TRBV9 and TRBJ2-1): DSGVTQTPKHLITATGQRVTLRCSPRSGDLSVYWYQQSLDQGLQFLIQYYNGEERAKGNILERFSAQQFPDLHSELNLSSLELGDSALYFCASSVLGVSSYNEQFFGPGTRLTVL.

This chain connects TRBV6-6 to TRBJ1-2; 8 nucleotides agree with TRBD1. CDR1 is MNHNY and CDR2 is SVGAGI in the germline V gene (reference sequence). The V segment lost 5 bases and the J segment 4 bases; nucleotides outside the gene matches: 9. The length of the CDR3 is 15 residues. The CDR3 DNA follows: TGTGCCAGCAGTACGCCAGGGGGCCGGGCCTATGGCTACACCTTC. Protein product: CASSTPGGRAYGYTF.

CDR3 sequence: CASSYSPGSAQPQHF. The CDR3 bases are TGTGCCAGCAGTTACTCCCCTGGGAGCGCACAGCCCCAGCATTTT. This chain links TRBV6-5 with TRBJ1-5; D call uncertain. The CDR3 consists of 15 residues. Trimming left V 0 bases short and J 7 bases short, with 13 bases between. Germline V gene lookup returns CDR1 MNHEY and CDR2 SVGAGI.

The rearrangement links TRBV2 to TRBJ1-5; D uncertain. Germline lookup yields CDR1 SNHLY and CDR2 FYNNEI. V was cut by 5 bases and J by 0 bases, with 11 bases left in between. The CDR3 runs to 15 residues. The CDR3 loop reads CASSRRSYSNQPQHF. CDR3 in DNA: TGTGCCAGCAGTCGACGGAGTTATAGCAATCAGCCCCAGCATTTT.

The rearrangement joins TRBV4-1 to TRBJ2-5, with a possible D match to TRBD1 (6 bases). V gave up 4 bases and J gave up 5 bases, with 17 bases separating them. CDR3 length: 15 amino acids. Germline V gene sequence: CDR1 MGHRA, CDR2 YSYEKL. CDR3 DNA: TGCGCCAGCAGCCCCGAAACGGGTGGGGGCGAGACCCAGTACTTC. This gives the protein CASSPETGGGETQYF.

The chain combines TRBV4-2 with TRBJ2-1, with 7 bases that match TRBD2. The CDR3 covers 18 residues. V shed 2 bases, J shed 0 bases, and the junction held 10 bases outside the gene matches. Per the germline V gene, CDR1 is LGHNA and CDR2 is YNFKEQ. CDR3 sequence (DNA): TGTGCCAGCAGCCAATGGGGTATAGGCGGGAGCTCCTACAATGAGCAGTTCTTC. This sequence encodes CASSQWGIGGSSYNEQFF.

The chain carries TRBV2 and TRBJ2-7; possibly TRBD1 for D (7 bases). The CDR3 loop spans 13 amino acids. Trimming pared 2 bases from V and 5 bases from J, leaving 10 bases between. The germline V gene has CDR1 SNHLY and CDR2 FYNNEI. CDR3 DNA sequence: TGTGCCAGCAGTGAACAGGGGGGAGACGAGCAGTACTTC. Its protein is CASSEQGGDEQYF.

V and J are TRBV2 and TRBJ2-1, with 7 positions matching TRBD2. The CDR3 consists of 15 residues. The ends lost 4 bases at V and 3 bases at J; junction bases unmatched: 6. Per the germline V gene, CDR1 is SNHLY and CDR2 is FYNNEI. As DNA, the CDR3 is TGTGCCAGCAGTGCCAGGAGCGGGATCTACAATGAGCAGTTCTTC. This sequence encodes CASSARSGIYNEQFF. Complete variable domain (other parts from reference TRBV2 and TRBJ2-1): EPEVTQTPSHQVTQMGQEVILRCVPISNHLYFYWYRQILGQKVEFLVSFYNNEISEKSEIFDDQFSVERPDGSNFTLKIRSTKLEDSAMYFCASSARSGIYNEQFFGPGTRLTVL.

J is TRBJ2-4 and V is TRBV7-9; 10 bases map to TRBD1. V shed 4 bases and J 8 bases; nucleotides not matched to a gene: 2. Germline lookup yields CDR1 SEHNR and CDR2 FQNEAQ (reference sequence). This CDR3 is 13 amino acids long. Here the CDR3 reads CASSSTGGDIQYF. DNA for the CDR3: TGTGCCAGCAGCTCGACAGGGGGCGACATTCAGTACTTC.

The rearrangement uses TRBV29-1 and TRBJ2-5; tentatively, D is TRBD1 (7 bases). CDR3 size: 14 residues. The V end lost 7 bases, the J end lost 4 bases, and 19 bases lay between the germline ends. Germline V gene data show CDR1 as SQVTM and CDR2 as ANQGSEA. This CDR3 reads CSAKQGKGGETQYF. The CDR3, as DNA: TGCAGCGCGAAACAGGGGAAGGGAGGAGAGACCCAGTACTTC.

The DNA of the CDR3 is TGTGCCTGGAGGAGTAGCGGGAGTCGGAACGAGCAGTACTTC. Protein product: CAWRSSGSRNEQYF. This rearrangement joins TRBV30 to TRBJ2-7; TRBD2 matches 9 bases. CDR1 is GTSNPN and CDR2 is SVGIG in the germline V gene (reference sequence). V shed 3 bases and J 5 bases; nucleotides not matched to a gene: 8. The CDR3 is 14 residues long.

The gene calls are TRBV6-5 and TRBJ2-7, with D possibly matching TRBD2 (5 bases). The CDR3 is 15 residues long. The germline V gene has CDR1 MNHEY and CDR2 SVGAGI. Deletions cut 5 bases from V and 2 bases from J, with 16 bases between. CDR3 sequence reads: CASSQYRTGTYEQYF. The CDR3 coding sequence is TGTGCCAGCAGTCAATATAGGACGGGAACCTACGAGCAGTACTTC.

The chain carries TRBV30 and TRBJ2-5; 7 bases map to TRBD2. Trimming removed 1 base from V and 9 bases from J; junction bases left unmatched: 11. CDR1 and CDR2 from the germline V gene are GTSNPN and SVGIG (reference sequence). This CDR3 region has 14 residues. CDR3 DNA: TGTGCCTGGAGTGAAGGGATTATAAGCGGGGCCCAGTACTTC. Translation gives CAWSEGIISGAQYF.